The 31 T cell receptor beta chains below all came from one sample that was sequenced in a study of neurological immune-mediated disorders. One entry per CDR3 protein results from TCRdb running MiXCR on the 5' RACE reads. The sample holds 55,000 to 70,000 distinct CDR3 sequences; roughly 3.9% are singletons and the top ten take 1.3%. The sample was PBMCs. These receptor sequences come from a man younger than 40 with multiple sclerosis.

In this sample, this clonotype turned up many times. The chain combines TRBV4-1 with TRBJ2-2; D is perhaps TRBD1 or TRBD2 (5 bases each). CDR1 is MGHRA and CDR2 is YSYEKL in the germline V gene. V was trimmed by 11 bases and J by 0 bases, leaving 19 bases between them. This CDR3 comprises 16 residues. The CDR3 nucleotides read TGCGCCTCTTCCCCAGCGAGGGACGCGAACACCGGGGAGCTGTTTTTT. Protein sequence: CASSPARDANTGELFF.

The table lists this clonotype with many counts. This chain uses TRBV9 with TRBJ2-5; 8 bases are shared with TRBD1. Germline lookup yields CDR1 SGDLS and CDR2 YYNGEE. The CDR3 length is 14 residues. V dropped 3 bases and J dropped 7; count of bases not matched to a gene: 8. The CDR3 coding sequence is TGTGCCAGCAGCGCCCGGGACAGGATTACGACCCAGTACTTC. Translating gives CASSARDRITTQYF.

This clonotype has ten or more counts. The V gene is TRBV18, the J gene TRBJ2-2; D perhaps matches TRBD2 (6 bases). Germline V gene data show CDR1 as KGHSH and CDR2 as LQKENI. The CDR3 runs 13 residues. The ends were cut back, 6 bases at V and 6 bases at J, with 11 bases in the middle. CDR3 in amino acids: CASSATGAGELFF. The CDR3 DNA sequence: TGTGCCAGCTCGGCGACGGGAGCCGGGGAGCTGTTTTTT. Together with reference TRBV18 and TRBJ2-2, the CDR3 gives the full variable domain: NAGVMQNPRHLVRRRGQEARLRCSPMKGHSHVYWYRQLPEEGLKFMVYLQKENIIDESGMPKERFSAEFPKEGPSILRIQQVVRGDSAAYFCASSATGAGELFFGEGSRLTVL.

This clonotype has ten or more counts. The chain has TRBV20-1 and TRBJ2-7; 10 bases are shared with TRBD1. J lost 4 bases, V lost 6 bases, and 12 bases had no gene match. The length of the CDR3 is 15 residues. CDR1 DFQATT and CDR2 SNEGSKA come from the germline V gene (reference sequence). The CDR3: CSALTGTGASYEQYF. The CDR3 region has the DNA TGCAGTGCCCTAACCGGGACAGGGGCTTCTTACGAGCAGTACTTC.

On this clonotype: A much larger clonotype is one base distant, so this may be a read error. This sequence joins TRBV29-1 and TRBJ1-1, with D uncertain. This CDR3 spans 13 amino acids. Germline CDR1 reads SQVTM; CDR2 reads ANQGSEA. Trimming stripped 3 bases from V and 0 bases from J, with 8 bases between. The DNA for the CDR3 is TGCAGCGTTGACGGGCAGATGAACACTGAAGCTTTCTTT. Translating gives CSVDGQMNTEAFF.

Many counts were recorded for this clonotype. The chain uses TRBV2 and TRBJ1-4; possible D gene TRBD1, 5 bases. V was clipped by 5 bases and J by 0 bases, with 16 bases between them. CDR3 length: 17 residues. The germline V gene has CDR1 SNHLY and CDR2 FYNNEI. CDR3 loop: CASSLRARQTTNEKLFF. Written as DNA, the CDR3 is TGTGCCAGCAGTTTGAGGGCAAGACAGACAACTAATGAAAAACTGTTTTTT.

There are many counts of this clonotype. V usage is TRBV5-1 and J usage is TRBJ1-1, with unresolved D. The germline V gene encodes CDR1 SGHRS and CDR2 YFSETQ. This CDR3 has 12 amino acids. The V end was cut by 3 bases, the J end by 5 bases, with 8 bases between. The DNA for the CDR3 is TGCGCCAGCAGCTCCCTTGGGACTGAAGCTTTCTTT. Encoded protein: CASSSLGTEAFF.

This clonotype was seen repeatedly, ten times or more. The chain links TRBV9 to TRBJ1-1, with unresolved D. CDR1 is SGDLS and CDR2 is YYNGEE in the germline V gene. Trimming left V 2 bases short and J 3 bases short, with 11 bases between. The length of the CDR3 is 14 residues. Written as DNA, the CDR3 is TGTGCCAGCAGCGTCAACCCGAGGGACACTGAAGCTTTCTTT. It is translated as CASSVNPRDTEAFF.

In this sample, this clonotype turned up many times. The chain combines TRBV5-1 with TRBJ2-5; D is unresolved. The CDR3 consists of 15 residues. The ends were cut back, 0 bases at V and 3 bases at J, with 12 bases in the middle. CDR1 and CDR2 from the germline V gene are SGHRS and YFSETQ. In nucleotides, the CDR3 is TGCGCCAGCAGCTTGGACGGATCTGATAAAGAGACCCAGTACTTC. This gives the protein CASSLDGSDKETQYF. Full variable domain (remainder filled in from reference TRBV5-1 and TRBJ2-5): KAGVTQTPRYLIKTRGQQVTLSCSPISGHRSVSWYQQTPGQGLQFLFEYFSETQRNKGNFPGRFSGRQFSNSRSEMNVSTLELGDSALYLCASSLDGSDKETQYFGPGTRLLVL.

This clonotype was seen ten or more times. The V and J genes are TRBV20-1 and TRBJ2-1; D assignment may be TRBD1 or TRBD2 (6 bases each). The germline V gene encodes CDR1 DFQATT and CDR2 SNEGSKA (reference sequence). V was trimmed by 0 bases and J by 8 bases, leaving 14 bases between them. The CDR3 runs 14 residues. CDR3 bases: TGCAGTGCTAGAGAAGGAGGGGGATACTATGAGCAGTTCTTC. Amino acid sequence: CSAREGGGYYEQFF.

This clonotype was picked up many times. This chain connects TRBV7-2 to TRBJ2-7, with 7 bases identical to TRBD2. The CDR3 sequence is 19 residues long. With V trimmed by 2 bases and J by 3 bases, 19 bases remained unmatched. The V gene's germline CDR1 is SGHTA and CDR2 FQGNSA. The CDR3, as DNA: TGTGCCAGCAGCTTACGGGAGGAGGGGTTTGGACGCCGAGGCTACGAGCAGTACTTC. Amino acids: CASSLREEGFGRRGYEQYF.

This clonotype has at least ten counts. V and J are TRBV7-2 and TRBJ1-2; D may be TRBD1 (6 bases). Germline V gene data show CDR1 as SGHTA and CDR2 as FQGNSA. V was shortened by 6 bases and J by 5 bases, with 19 bases between the two germline ends. The CDR3 has 15 amino acids. In DNA form, the CDR3 reads TGTGCCAGCAGACAACAGGGTATATTGGCTTATGGCTACACCTTC. Its translation is CASRQQGILAYGYTF.

This clonotype was seen ten or more times. The chain employs TRBV2 and TRBJ2-3; D is perhaps TRBD1 (6 bases). V was cut by 6 bases and J by 2 bases, with 9 bases left in between. Germline V CDR1 and CDR2: SNHLY, FYNNEI. CDR3 size: 13 residues. CDR3 nucleotide sequence: TGTGCCAGCAGGACAGGTCTCACAGATACGCAGTATTTT. Its protein is CASRTGLTDTQYF.

This clonotype showed up many times. One end of the junction varies from germline; a read error may be responsible. The J gene is TRBJ2-5, the V gene TRBV14, with unresolved D. Germline V gene lookup returns CDR1 SGHDN and CDR2 FVKESK. There are 14 residues in the CDR3. This CDR3 is CASSQGVRQATQYF. In DNA form, the CDR3 reads TGTGCCAGCAGCCAAGGGGTCAGGCAAGCGACCCAGTACTTC.

This clonotype was counted many times. J is TRBJ2-5 and V is TRBV20-1; TRBD2 might be the D (7 bases). V was shortened by 4 bases and J by 0 bases, with 12 bases between the two germline ends. The CDR3 totals 14 residues. Germline V lookup: CDR1 DFQATT, CDR2 SNEGSKA (reference sequence). The CDR3, as DNA: TGCAGTGCTACTGCGGGGGCGTACCAAGAGACCCAGTACTTC. Protein product: CSATAGAYQETQYF.

The table lists this clonotype with many counts. V and J are TRBV4-1 and TRBJ2-1; D gene unclear. The CDR3 consists of 12 residues. The ends were cut back, 1 base at V and 9 bases at J, with 7 bases in the middle. From germline, CDR1 is MGHRA and CDR2 YSYEKL. Here the CDR3 reads CASSQGQSEQFF. The CDR3 nucleotides are TGCGCCAGCAGCCAAGGGCAGTCTGAGCAGTTCTTC.

This chain joins TRBV20-1 and TRBJ2-1; possibly TRBD2 for D (5 bases). Looked up from germline, CDR1 is DFQATT and CDR2 is SNEGSKA (reference sequence). Between the trimmed V and J ends, which lost 0 bases and 6 bases, there was a span of 9 bases. The CDR3 sequence is 13 residues long. CDR3 nucleotides: TGCAGTGCTAGAGATCAGAGGGTCAATGAGCAGTTCTTC. Its protein is CSARDQRVNEQFF.

This clonotype was recorded many times. The chain has TRBV4-3 and TRBJ2-5; no reliable D call. This CDR3 comprises 15 residues. Germline values: CDR1 LGHNA, CDR2 YSLEER. V shed 0 bases and J shed 4 bases, with 12 bases lying between them. CDR3 protein: CASSQDGYGPETQYF. DNA for the CDR3: TGCGCCAGCAGCCAAGACGGATACGGTCCAGAGACCCAGTACTTC.

This clonotype showed up many times. The rearrangement joins TRBV6-2 or TRBV6-3 to TRBJ1-2; TRBD1 might be the D (6 bases). Per the germline V gene, CDR1 is MNHEY and CDR2 is SVGEGT. This CDR3 is 13 amino acids long. V was pared by 7 bases and J by 4 bases, with 13 bases between. The CDR3 DNA reads as TGTGCCAGCACCTCCACAGGGAGCTATGGCTACACCTTC. Its translation: CASTSTGSYGYTF.

This clonotype was counted at least ten times. V usage is TRBV7-9 and J usage is TRBJ2-5; 8 nucleotides align to TRBD2. Germline CDR1 and CDR2: SEHNR and FQNEAQ (reference sequence). The CDR3 covers 16 residues. V was pared by 5 bases and J by 5 bases, with 13 bases of the junction left unmatched. The CDR3 sequence is CASSPLAGGGTETQYF. For the CDR3, the DNA is TGTGCCAGCAGCCCTCTCGCGGGGGGCGGAACGGAGACCCAGTACTTC. The full variable domain, its missing parts supplied by reference TRBV7-9 and TRBJ2-5, is DTGVSQNPRHKITKRGQNVTFRCDPISEHNRLYWYRQTLGQGPEFLTYFQNEAQLEKSRLLSDRFSAERPKGSFSTLEIQRTEQGDSAMYLCASSPLAGGGTETQYFGPGTRLLVL.

In this sample, this clonotype turned up many times. V is TRBV5-1 and J is TRBJ2-3; D gene uncertain. The CDR3 has 15 amino acids. Trimming pared 2 bases from V and 0 bases from J, leaving 10 bases between. CDR1 and CDR2 from the germline V gene are SGHRS and YFSETQ. CDR3 sequence (DNA): TGCGCCAGCAGCTTCCTAGGTCCTAGCACAGATACGCAGTATTTT. As protein: CASSFLGPSTDTQYF.

This clonotype has ten or more counts. The genes are TRBV7-2 and TRBJ2-7; possibly TRBD1 for D (6 bases). Between the trimmed V and J ends, which lost 1 base and 3 bases, there was a span of 16 bases. The CDR3 has 16 amino acids. Germline CDR1 reads SGHTA; CDR2 reads FQGNSA. The CDR3 reads CASSLGFVTGDYEQYF. In nucleotides, the CDR3 is TGTGCCAGCAGCTTAGGTTTCGTGACAGGAGACTACGAGCAGTACTTC.

This clonotype occurred many times. The chain links TRBV10-3 to TRBJ2-3; 13 nucleotides agree with TRBD2. Germline CDR1 is ENHRY and CDR2 is SYGVKD. V shed 8 bases, J shed 0 bases, and the junction held 8 bases outside the gene matches. The CDR3 covers 17 residues. CDR3 amino acids: CAIGQTSGGTSTDTQYF. In DNA form, the CDR3 reads TGTGCCATCGGCCAGACTAGCGGGGGGACTAGCACAGATACGCAGTATTTT.

This clonotype was counted many times. J is TRBJ2-4 and V is TRBV6-5; 8 bases line up with TRBD1. V lost 4 bases, J lost 13 bases, and 3 bases stayed unmatched. CDR3 length: 11 residues. Germline V CDR1 and CDR2: MNHEY, SVGAGI. The CDR3 loop is CASSSRTGQYF. CDR3 DNA: TGTGCCAGCAGTTCAAGGACAGGGCAGTACTTC.

This clonotype was observed at least ten times. V is TRBV20-1 and J is TRBJ1-1; tentative D call: TRBD1 (5 bases). CDR1 and CDR2 (germline): DFQATT, SNEGSKA (reference sequence). V shed 3 bases and J shed 1 base, with 18 bases lying between them. There are 16 residues in the CDR3. The CDR3: CSASNGGTAGNTEAFF. Written as DNA, the CDR3 is TGCAGTGCTAGTAACGGGGGTACTGCTGGGAACACTGAAGCTTTCTTT.

This clonotype has ten or more counts. The rearrangement links TRBV20-1 to TRBJ2-3; 9 nucleotides agree with TRBD1. Germline V CDR1 and CDR2: DFQATT, SNEGSKA (reference sequence). The V gene end was trimmed by 0 bases and the J gene end by 4 bases; junction bases not matched to a gene: 5. The CDR3 sequence is 15 residues long. CDR3 sequence: CSARDDGTGPDTQYF. The CDR3, as DNA: TGCAGTGCTAGAGATGACGGGACAGGGCCAGATACGCAGTATTTT.

This clonotype has at least ten counts. The chain is built from TRBV5-1 and TRBJ2-3; D gene ambiguous. Trimming stripped 5 bases from V and 5 bases from J, with 12 bases between. The CDR3 is 13 amino acids. The V gene's germline CDR1 is SGHRS and CDR2 YFSETQ. The CDR3 loop is CASSSSPRDTQYF. In nucleotides, the CDR3 is TGCGCCAGCAGTTCTTCCCCTAGAGATACGCAGTATTTT.

This clonotype was found many times. The chain carries TRBV10-3 and TRBJ2-4, with D hard to call. From germline, CDR1 is ENHRY and CDR2 SYGVKD. There are 13 residues in the CDR3. V was shortened by 5 bases and J by 3 bases, with 8 bases between the two germline ends. The CDR3 coding sequence is TGTGCCATCAGTACAGCGCTCAAAAACATTCAGTACTTC. It is translated as CAISTALKNIQYF.

There are a few counts of this clonotype. The chain is built from TRBV20-1 and TRBJ2-5, with 12 nucleotides matching TRBD2. The CDR3 extends over 15 amino acids. V gave up 2 bases and J gave up 4 bases; unmatched junction bases: 5. In germline, CDR1 is DFQATT, CDR2 SNEGSKA (reference sequence). The CDR3 nucleotides are TGCAGTGCTAGACTCCCTAGCGGGGGGGCAGAGACCCAGTACTTC. It encodes CSARLPSGGAETQYF.

This clonotype was found many times. The chain couples TRBV7-2 to TRBJ2-3; D is undetermined. CDR3 length: 17 residues. Trimming left V 0 bases short and J 1 base short, with 14 bases between. The germline CDR1 and CDR2 sequences are SGHTA and FQGNSA. The CDR3 reads CASSLAPRPRGTDTQYF. The CDR3 nucleotides are TGTGCCAGCAGCTTAGCTCCTAGGCCTAGGGGCACAGATACGCAGTATTTT.

This clonotype was found many times. The rearrangement joins TRBV5-1 to TRBJ2-7; perhaps TRBD1 as D (6 bases). The CDR3 has 14 amino acids. V was cut by 1 base and J by 3 bases, with 11 bases left in between. CDR1 is SGHRS, CDR2 YFSETQ, per germline. Here the CDR3 DNA reads TGCGCCAGCAGCTTGATCACAGGGAACTACGAGCAGTACTTC. This translates into CASSLITGNYEQYF.